This TCR beta chain was obtained from a study of T cell changes during pregnancy in multiple sclerosis. Sequencing used immunoSEQ multiplex PCR; TCRdb keeps in-frame clones, though not all of them. The sample contains about 60,000 clones, about 90% of which appear only once. The CDR3 has 11 residues. V dropped 8 bases and J dropped 6 bases, with 10 bases sitting between them. The V gene's germline CDR1 is SNHLY and CDR2 FYNNEI. This material consisted of peripheral blood, taken in the first trimester of pregnancy. This clonotype was obtained from a female donor with multiple sclerosis, enrolled in a pregnancy study. The chain uses TRBV2 and TRBJ1-2, with a possible D match to TRBD1 (5 bases). CDR3 bases: TGTGCCAGCGGCAGGGTGAATGGCTACACCTTC. This translates into CASGRVNGYTF.